Listed here are 8 T cell receptor beta chains from one sample, sequenced in a study of cytomegalovirus exposure and HLA in healthy donors. The PCR employed 60 Vbeta primers together with 13 Jbeta primers. The repertoire was sequenced with immunoSEQ multiplex PCR; TCRdb's copy has only in-frame clones and lacks some. The repertoire includes about 190,000 clones, approximately 80% of them detected once, and roughly 10% sits in the top ten. The sample was PBMCs. The receptors were gathered from a woman aged 45-65 years in good health and CMV-seropositive.

The chain couples TRBV9 to TRBJ1-3; tentatively, D is TRBD1 (5 bases). The CDR3 is made up of 15 amino acids. V shed 4 bases and J shed 0 bases, with 11 bases lying between them. Germline V gene sequence: CDR1 SGDLS, CDR2 YYNGEE. CDR3: CASSPETDSGNTIYF. In DNA, the CDR3 is TGTGCCAGCAGCCCCGAGACAGACTCTGGAAACACCATATATTTT.

The table lists this clone with a few counts. The rearrangement joins TRBV5-8 to TRBJ1-2; no clear D gene. There are 15 residues in the CDR3. Germline assignment: CDR1 SGHTS and CDR2 YDEGEE. Between the trimmed V and J ends, which lost 4 bases and 2 bases, there was a span of 15 bases. The CDR3 DNA reads as TGTGCCAGCAGCCCCCTCGGAGGGCAGAACTATGGCTACACCTTC. It is translated as CASSPLGGQNYGYTF.

V and J are TRBV5-1 and TRBJ2-1, with TRBD2 identical over 9 bases. The germline V gene has CDR1 SGHRS and CDR2 YFSETQ. The CDR3 sequence is 15 residues long. Trimming cost V 4 bases and J 11 bases; bases outside gene matches: 13. The CDR3 DNA is TGCGCCAGCAGCCCGGGACTAGCCCTCCGTGGGCAGCAGTTCTTC. As protein: CASSPGLALRGQQFF.

CDR3 residues: CASSSNGGRGGTEAFF. CDR3 DNA sequence: TGTGCCAGCAGCTCAAATGGTGGCAGGGGCGGCACTGAAGCTTTCTTT. The chain links TRBV7-9 to TRBJ1-1, with a possible D match to TRBD1 (6 bases). The V and J ends lost 4 bases and 4 bases respectively, with 19 bases between them. From germline, CDR1 is SEHNR and CDR2 FQNEAQ (reference sequence). The CDR3 is 16 residues long.

The rearrangement uses TRBV27 and TRBJ1-1; no reliable D call. Trimming took off 1 base at V and 5 bases at J, with 11 bases between the two ends. The CDR3 contains 14 residues. Germline CDR1 MNHEY, CDR2 SMNVEV (reference sequence). CDR3 in DNA: TGTGCCAGCAGTTTATTTCCGAGAGAAACTGAAGCTTTCTTT. Amino acids: CASSLFPRETEAFF.

The rearrangement joins TRBV28 to TRBJ2-1; D is undetermined. The CDR3 is made up of 13 amino acids. The germline V and J ends were trimmed by 5 bases and 3 bases, with 8 bases remaining between them. Germline values: CDR1 MDHEN, CDR2 SYDVKM. CDR3 protein: CASSPGYYNEQFF. The CDR3 coding sequence is TGTGCCAGCAGTCCAGGCTACTACAATGAGCAGTTCTTC.

This clone came up once. The CDR3 DNA is TGTGCCAGCAGACGGCCTGGCGGGGACTCACCCCTCCACTTT. Protein product: CASRRPGGDSPLHF. The chain is built from TRBV6-6 and TRBJ1-6; D perhaps matches TRBD1 (5 bases). Germline-derived CDR1 and CDR2 are MNHNY and SVGAGI (reference sequence). The CDR3 has 14 amino acids. The V gene lost 6 bases and the J gene lost 10 bases, with 16 bases spanning the gap.

CDR3 residues: CASSQGHSYMNTEAFF. CDR3 nucleotides: TGTGCCAGCAGCCAGGGCCACTCTTACATGAACACTGAAGCTTTCTTT. J is TRBJ1-1 and V is TRBV27; D is perhaps TRBD1 (5 bases). V lost 6 bases to trimming and J lost 0 bases, with 17 bases between them. Germline V gene lookup returns CDR1 MNHEY and CDR2 SMNVEV (reference sequence). The CDR3 loop spans 16 amino acids.